This is a list of T cell receptor beta chains from one sample in a study of T cell repertoires in cytomegalovirus infection. TCRdb passed the reads through MiXCR, listing each CDR3 protein once. The sample holds a few hundred thousand distinct CDR3 sequences, about 40% seen once. No antigen is known for these receptors. The specimen was cultured PBMCs, collected from culture after CMV antigen stimulation. These receptors originate from a human donor in good health (CMV status not recorded). Some clones in this sample may be carry-over from other donors' samples. CDR3s include the opening cysteine and the closing phenylalanine or tryptophan. The D gene is left open where the match is weak. A row's size may be missing; if present it is once, few, many or a size class.

>TRBD1|TRBV6-1|.|TRBJ2-5
TGTGCCAGCAGTGAGAGGGGACAGGGCGAAGAAGCCCAGTACTTC
CASSERGQGEEAQYF
>.|TRBV15|.|TRBJ1-2
TGTGCCACCAGCAGTGGTGGGTTCGGGATTGGGGGCTACACCTTC
CATSSGGFGIGGYTF
>TRBD1|TRBV7-6|.|TRBJ2-6
TGTGCCAGCAGCTCCCCCAGGGGACAGGGGGCTGGTGGGGCCAACGTCCTGACTTTC
CASSSPRGQGAGGANVLTF
>.|TRBV7-9|many|TRBJ1-2
TGTGCCAGCAGCGCAAGGACAGACTATGGCTACACCTTC
CASSARTDYGYTF
>.|TRBV7-6|.|TRBJ2-7
TGTGCCAGCAGCTCGACCTCCGGGCCCACTGCCTACGAGCAGTACTTC
CASSSTSGPTAYEQYF
>.|TRBV20-1|.|TRBJ2-1
TGCAGTGCTAGAGTACACAGGGCGTACAATGAGCAGTTCTTC
CSARVHRAYNEQFF
>TRBD2|TRBV7-8|few|TRBJ2-1
TGTGCCAGCAGCAGTGGACTAGCGGGGTCCAACAATGAGCAGTTCTTC
CASSSGLAGSNNEQFF
>TRBD2|TRBV7-2|many|TRBJ2-1
TGTGCCAGCAGCCAAACGGGACTAGGGTATCAGTTCTTC
CASSQTGLGYQFF
>.|TRBV28|few|TRBJ2-1
TGTGCCAGCAGTTTAGTTGGGGTATCCAATGAGCAGTTCTTC
CASSLVGVSNEQFF
>TRBD2|TRBV6-1|few|TRBJ2-3
TGTGCCAGCAGTGAATACCCGGCGACTAGCGGGGACTCAGATACGCAGTATTTT
CASSEYPATSGDSDTQYF
>TRBD2|TRBV27|.|TRBJ2-1
TGTGCCAGCAGTGGGGGACTACGTGAGCAGTTCTTC
CASSGGLREQFF
>.|TRBV6-1|.|TRBJ2-7
TGTGCCAGCACGGGCAGGAGTTTTTACGAGCAGTACTTC
CASTGRSFYEQYF
>TRBD2|TRBV12-3/TRBV12-4|.|TRBJ2-1
TGTGCCAGCAGTTTCGATGGGACCCAAATTTTCGGGGGGAATGAGCAGTTCTTC
CASSFDGTQIFGGNEQFF
>.|TRBV7-2|.|TRBJ2-3
TGTGCCAGCAGCTTAGGAGGGACGGGGGATACGCAGTATTTT
CASSLGGTGDTQYF
>TRBD2|TRBV4-2|.|TRBJ2-1
TGTGCCAGCAGCCAGGGACTAGCGGGGGGCCCCTCTTACAATGAGCAGTTCTTC
CASSQGLAGGPSYNEQFF
>.|TRBV7-6|.|TRBJ1-5
TGTGCCAGCAGCTTAGGCCCAGGCTACAATCAGCCCCAGCATTTT
CASSLGPGYNQPQHF
>.|TRBV19|.|TRBJ2-5
TGTGCCAGTAGTATAGCGGGCGGGGCAGCAGAGACCCAGTACTTC
CASSIAGGAAETQYF
>TRBD1|TRBV20-1|.|TRBJ2-7
TGCAGTGCTAGAGATGAGGGGGCCCCCTACGAGCAGTACTTC
CSARDEGAPYEQYF
>.|TRBV28|.|TRBJ2-1
TGTGCCGCCAAGGGTGTTAGCTCCTACAATGAGCAGTTCTTC
CAAKGVSSYNEQFF
>TRBD1|TRBV18|.|TRBJ2-3
TGTGCCAGCTCCCCTTACAGGGGAACAGATACGCAGTATTTT
CASSPYRGTDTQYF
>TRBD2|TRBV27|.|TRBJ2-3
TGTGCCAGCAGTTTCCTCACGGGACTAGCGGCCACAGATACGCAGTATTTT
CASSFLTGLAATDTQYF
>.|TRBV20-1|.|TRBJ1-2
TGCAGTGCCCGCCGGGGGGAAGGCTACACCTTC
CSARRGEGYTF
>TRBD2|TRBV5-4|.|TRBJ2-1
TGTGCCAGCAGCTTGGGGGGTAGCGGGGGTGATGAGCAGTTCTTC
CASSLGGSGGDEQFF
>.|TRBV5-5|.|TRBJ1-2
TGTGCCAGCAGCTTGCCGCGAGACTATGGCTACACCTTC
CASSLPRDYGYTF
>TRBD1|TRBV5-6|few|TRBJ2-7
TGTGCCAGCAGCTCCGGGACAGGATTCTACGAGCAGTACTTC
CASSSGTGFYEQYF
>.|TRBV7-2|.|TRBJ1-1
TGTGCCAGCAGCTTAGCGTGGGGGGTTAGGAACACTGAAGCTTTCTTT
CASSLAWGVRNTEAFF
>TRBD1|TRBV5-5|once|TRBJ1-3
TGTGCCAGCAGCGACCAGACAGGGACTGGAAACACCATATATTTT
CASSDQTGTGNTIYF
>.|TRBV5-4|.|TRBJ2-7
TGTGCCAGCAGCTTGGGCACAGGGAGGGAGCAGTACTTC
CASSLGTGREQYF
>.|TRBV27|few|TRBJ1-1
TGTGCCAGCAGTTCAGCACAGAGGGACACTACTCTTGGAACTGAAGCTTTCTTT
CASSSAQRDTTLGTEAFF
>.|TRBV6-6|.|TRBJ2-1
TGTGCCAGCAGTGTAGGGCTAGCGAGCTCCTACAATGAGCAGTTCTTC
CASSVGLASSYNEQFF
>TRBD1|TRBV7-2|many|TRBJ1-5
TGTGCCAGCAGCCCATACGCGGGGGGACAGGGTCAGCCCCAGCATTTT
CASSPYAGGQGQPQHF
>.|TRBV5-1|.|TRBJ2-3
TGCGCCAGCAGCTTAGGGGGGACACGAGATACGCAGTATTTT
CASSLGGTRDTQYF
>.|TRBV6-2/TRBV6-3|.|TRBJ2-7
TGTGCCAGCATCCCCGAGGGGGGACCCTACGAGCAGTACTTC
CASIPEGGPYEQYF
>TRBD2|TRBV6-1|few|TRBJ2-5
TGTGCCAGCAGTGAGCGGGGGGCAGCAGAGACCCAGTACTTC
CASSERGAAETQYF